Detailed here is one TCR beta chain. This entry comes from a study of shared T cell receptors in the human thymus. The protocol was immunoSEQ multiplex PCR, while the TCRdb copy is restricted to in-frame clones and leaves out a portion. The sample includes about 660,000 clones, 70% to 90% of them seen just once. The same sample was also used in a study of human thymus T cells. This second study notes: From resections taken during corrective heart surgery, the thymus tissue was obtained. Among thymic and blood repertoires, usage of V and J genes appeared biased. Highly overlapping thymic repertoires in unrelated individuals were reported by related research.

The source material was thymocytes. The clonotype originates from a boy under two years old with a congenital heart defect.

This CDR3 is CASSSLFRGPTTRQGSSYEQYF. The CDR3 DNA is TGTGCCAGCAGTTCTTTATTCCGTGGGCCAACCACACGACAGGGATCCTCCTACGAGCAGTACTTC. The J gene is TRBJ2-7, the V gene TRBV27; 7 nucleotides agree with TRBD1. CDR1 is MNHEY and CDR2 is SMNVEV in the germline V gene (reference sequence). Trimming removed 4 bases from V and 0 bases from J; junction bases left unmatched: 27. There are 22 residues in the CDR3.